This T cell receptor (beta chain) was sequenced for a study of blood T cell repertoires in COVID-19. At the level of the study: Sources were T cells, B-cell-depleted T cells, or PBMCs; the material itself was cDNA or gDNA.

Enrolled through a virtual design, the participants were between roughly 18 and 100 years of age and came from about two dozen US areas. Per the authors' pipeline: From reference gene primer amplification, estimates of nucleated cell counts were derived. The method was immunoSEQ multiplex PCR; TCRdb's version includes in-frame clones alone and lacks a portion of them. The D gene and trimming were derived from the DNA, and the V and J assignments and clone size from that table. The sample carries under 350,000 clones, 70% to 90% recorded once. Sequencing was performed on PBMCs or T cells enriched from blood (not recorded which). The TCR sequence derives from a woman in her thirties or forties with acute COVID-19.

The CDR3 coding sequence is TGCGCCAGCAGCCAAGACAAATGGTCTGGGGGCCCCAACACCGGGGAGCTGTTTTTT. This sequence encodes CASSQDKWSGGPNTGELFF. The rearrangement links TRBV4-1 to TRBJ2-2, with D possibly matching TRBD1 (6 bases). Germline lookup yields CDR1 MGHRA and CDR2 YSYEKL. CDR3 size: 19 residues. V was trimmed by 0 bases and J by 2 bases, leaving 19 bases between them.